These 31 T cell receptor beta chains share one sample of origin, sequenced in a study of Graves' ophthalmopathy and Graves' hyperthyroidism. The authors amplified TCR beta CDR3 regions, and they did so from RNA transcripts for repertoire sequencing. HTBI primers were employed in first-round RT-PCR, then a second-round multiplex PCR followed. One entry per CDR3 protein, called by TCRdb with MiXCR from the multiplex PCR reads. Altogether about 180,000 distinct CDR3 sequences are present, 30% to 45% being singletons, with the ten largest covering less than 6%. The material sequenced was peripheral blood. All receptors derive from a woman aged 35 to 49 with Graves' ophthalmopathy.

This clonotype was counted ten times or more. The chain employs TRBV12-3 or TRBV12-4 and TRBJ1-3, with 8 bases lining up with TRBD1. The junction had 6 bases not matched to a gene; V was cut back by 6 bases and J by 2 bases. This CDR3 has 15 residues. In DNA form, the CDR3 reads TGTGCCAGCAGGGACAGGGCTCTCACTGGAAACACCATATATTTT. Translated, it gives CASRDRALTGNTIYF.

This clonotype was seen repeatedly, ten times or more. The chain couples TRBV30 to TRBJ2-6, with no clear D. CDR1 GTSNPN and CDR2 SVGIG come from the germline V gene (reference sequence). The CDR3 consists of 16 residues. With 0 bases removed from V and 3 bases from J, the gap between germline ends came to 12 bases. The CDR3 is CAWSVPAGNGANVLTF. The DNA of the CDR3 is TGTGCCTGGAGTGTTCCGGCAGGCAATGGGGCCAACGTCCTGACTTTC. The full variable domain, with the rest looked up from reference TRBV30 and TRBJ2-6, is SQTIHQWPATLVQPVGSPLSLECTVEGTSNPNLYWYRQAAGRGLQLLFYSVGIGQISSEVPQNLSASRPQDRQFILSSKKLLLSDSGFYLCAWSVPAGNGANVLTFGAGSRLTVL.

This clonotype showed up many times. The CDR3 protein is CASSQDPGLTGNTIYF. The CDR3 nucleotides are TGCGCCAGCAGCCAAGATCCGGGTCTAACTGGAAACACCATATATTTT. This sequence joins TRBV4-1 and TRBJ1-3; no firm D call. V was trimmed by 0 bases and J by 2 bases, leaving 11 bases between them. Germline-derived CDR1 and CDR2 are MGHRA and YSYEKL. CDR3 length equals 16 residues.

This clonotype was recorded at least ten times. The chain uses TRBV6-5 and TRBJ1-1, with TRBD1 identical over 10 bases. CDR3 length: 17 amino acids. Germline trimming cut 4 bases from V and 5 bases from J; bases unmatched to any gene: 13. The V gene's germline CDR1 is MNHEY and CDR2 SVGAGI. CDR3 sequence reads: CASSSTPGQGYGTEAFF. The CDR3 DNA reads TGTGCCAGCAGTTCCACCCCGGGACAGGGGTATGGAACTGAAGCTTTCTTT.

This clonotype was recorded many times. This chain links TRBV6-5 with TRBJ2-7; 10 bases agree with TRBD2. Germline V gene data show CDR1 as MNHEY and CDR2 as SVGAGI. J lost 2 bases, V lost 0 bases, and 1 base had no gene match. The CDR3 runs to 15 residues. CDR3 protein: CASSYSSGRAYEQYF. CDR3 DNA: TGTGCCAGCAGTTACTCGAGCGGGAGGGCCTACGAGCAGTACTTC.

The chain links TRBV30 to TRBJ2-7, with unresolved D. V lost 1 base to trimming and J lost 0 bases, with 10 bases between them. The CDR3 runs to 14 residues. Germline V lookup: CDR1 GTSNPN, CDR2 SVGIG (reference sequence). This CDR3 reads CAWSDGNISYEQYF. CDR3 sequence (DNA): TGTGCCTGGAGTGATGGGAACATCTCCTACGAGCAGTACTTC.

In nucleotides, the CDR3 is TGTGCCAGCACTCTTGAGGGCATTCGTGGCTACACCTTC. It codes for CASTLEGIRGYTF. The V call is TRBV6-1, the J call TRBJ1-2; D is ambiguous. Trimming pared 7 bases from V and 7 bases from J, leaving 16 bases between. CDR3 length: 13 residues. Germline loops: CDR1 MNHNS, CDR2 SASEGT.

Many counts were recorded for this clonotype. The chain has TRBV2 and TRBJ2-5; possibly TRBD1 for D (6 bases). Germline-derived CDR1 and CDR2 are SNHLY and FYNNEI. V was clipped by 1 base and J by 1 base, with 10 bases between them. This CDR3 comprises 15 residues. In DNA, the CDR3 is TGTGCCAGCAGTGAAGTGGGGGCAGTCCAAGAGACCCAGTACTTC. Translated, it gives CASSEVGAVQETQYF.

In its sample, this clonotype was seen many times. The chain uses TRBV6-5 and TRBJ1-5; no firm D call. The CDR3 contains 14 residues. Germline V lookup: CDR1 MNHEY, CDR2 SVGAGI. V was clipped by 0 bases and J by 4 bases, with 7 bases between them. CDR3 nucleotides: TGTGCCAGCAGTTACTCGACCGGGAATCAGCCCCAGCATTTT. Its protein product is CASSYSTGNQPQHF.

The table lists this clonotype with many counts. The CDR3 sequence: CASSSGQGGEQYF. The CDR3 bases are TGTGCCAGCAGCTCGGGACAGGGAGGAGAGCAGTACTTC. The J gene is TRBJ2-7, the V gene TRBV7-3; 9 bases fit TRBD1. In germline, CDR1 is SGHTA, CDR2 FQGTGA. V lost 4 bases to trimming and J lost 7 bases; unmatched junction nucleotides: 5. This CDR3 has 13 amino acids.

The chain carries TRBV12-3 or TRBV12-4 and TRBJ1-1; no clear D gene. V was trimmed by 2 bases and J by 1 base, leaving 8 bases between them. CDR3 length equals 14 residues. The CDR3 nucleotides are TGTGCCAGCAGTTTAAGAAGAGAGAACACTGAAGCTTTCTTT. This codes for CASSLRRENTEAFF.

At least ten counts were recorded for this clonotype. The chain has TRBV20-1 and TRBJ2-2, with TRBD2 matching over 12 bases. V shed 0 bases and J 4 bases; nucleotides not matched to a gene: 9. The CDR3 totals 18 residues. Germline loops: CDR1 DFQATT, CDR2 SNEGSKA (reference sequence). CDR3 residues: CSARDPLAGGPSTGELFF. The CDR3 bases are TGCAGTGCTAGAGATCCCCTAGCGGGGGGGCCGAGCACCGGGGAGCTGTTTTTT.

The chain has TRBV4-1 and TRBJ1-1; D unclear. Trimming took off 1 base at V and 6 bases at J, with 9 bases between the two ends. There are 13 residues in the CDR3. Germline V CDR1 and CDR2: MGHRA, YSYEKL. CDR3 DNA: TGCGCCAGCAGCCAAGCTCCGGCCGCTGAAGCTTTCTTT. Amino acids: CASSQAPAAEAFF.

The chain uses TRBV30 and TRBJ1-2; 8 bases are shared with TRBD1. The CDR3 is made up of 13 amino acids. The trim removed 1 base at V and 4 bases at J, leaving 2 bases unmatched. Germline-derived CDR1 and CDR2 are GTSNPN and SVGIG (reference sequence). CDR3 loop: CAWSADRGYGYTF. The CDR3 coding sequence is TGTGCCTGGAGTGCCGACAGGGGCTATGGCTACACCTTC.

This clonotype was seen at least ten times. The CDR3 DNA follows: TGTGCTACCAAGGGCTCCGGGACAGTTTACGAGCAGTACTTC. It encodes CATKGSGTVYEQYF. The chain carries TRBV28 and TRBJ2-7; 7 bases match TRBD1. Germline V gene sequence: CDR1 MDHEN, CDR2 SYDVKM. The CDR3 sequence is 14 residues long. The full variable domain, with the rest looked up from reference TRBV28 and TRBJ2-7, is DVKVTQSSRYLVKRTGEKVFLECVQDMDHENMFWYRQDPGLGLRLIYFSYDVKMKEKGDIPEGYSVSREKKERFSLILESASTNQTSMYLCATKGSGTVYEQYFGPGTRLTVT.

In its sample, this clonotype was seen many times. The chain recombines TRBV30 with TRBJ1-1; D gene unclear. Germline V gene sequence: CDR1 GTSNPN, CDR2 SVGIG (reference sequence). Trimming took 7 bases from V and 4 from J, leaving 19 bases between them. The CDR3 totals 14 residues. The CDR3 here is CAFYRGPVGTEAFF. The CDR3 bases are TGTGCCTTCTACCGAGGACCTGTGGGCACTGAAGCTTTCTTT. The variable domain in full, completed from reference TRBV30 and TRBJ1-1, reads SQTIHQWPATLVQPVGSPLSLECTVEGTSNPNLYWYRQAAGRGLQLLFYSVGIGQISSEVPQNLSASRPQDRQFILSSKKLLLSDSGFYLCAFYRGPVGTEAFFGQGTRLTVV.

The V and J genes are TRBV6-2 or TRBV6-3 and TRBJ1-1; D is unclear. V gave up 6 bases and J gave up 8 bases, with 16 bases separating them. Germline V gene data show CDR1 as MNHEY and CDR2 as SVGEGT. The CDR3 has 13 amino acids. The CDR3 nucleotides read TGTGCCAGCAGAACGGACTTACAGAGCGAAGCTTTCTTT. It specifies CASRTDLQSEAFF.

This chain links TRBV20-1 with TRBJ2-7, with 10 nucleotides matching TRBD1. This CDR3 comprises 15 residues. The V gene end was trimmed by 4 bases and the J gene end by 7 bases; junction bases not matched to a gene: 13. CDR1 is DFQATT, CDR2 SNEGSKA, per germline (reference sequence). The CDR3 DNA reads as TGCAGTGCTATACCAACCGGGACAGGGGTTCGGGAGCAGTACTTC. Its protein product is CSAIPTGTGVREQYF.

This clonotype was seen many times. V is TRBV6-2 or TRBV6-3 and J is TRBJ1-1; no clear D gene. The CDR3 is 15 amino acids. Between the trimmed V and J ends, which lost 2 bases and 0 bases, there was a span of 10 bases. Germline V gives CDR1 MNHEY, CDR2 SVGEGT. This CDR3 is CASSYRVIVNTEAFF. The CDR3, as DNA: TGTGCCAGCAGTTACAGGGTAATAGTGAACACTGAAGCTTTCTTT.

The rearrangement uses TRBV7-9 and TRBJ2-7; D may be TRBD1 or TRBD2 (5 bases each). The CDR3 sequence is 12 residues long. V was pared by 8 bases and J by 7 bases, with 15 bases between. Germline V gene lookup returns CDR1 SEHNR and CDR2 FQNEAQ (reference sequence). CDR3 nucleotides: TGTGCCAGCGAACCCCGGGGCGGGGAGCAGTACTTC. It translates to CASEPRGGEQYF.

The chain links TRBV7-6 to TRBJ2-7, with TRBD2 identical over 7 bases. V trimming: 5 bases; J trimming: 2 bases; junction bases outside the gene matches: 3. Germline lookup yields CDR1 SGHVS and CDR2 FNYEAQ. There are 13 residues in the CDR3. The CDR3 DNA reads TGTGCCAGCAGCAGGAGCGGGACCTACGAGCAGTACTTC. It codes for CASSRSGTYEQYF. Drawing the rest from reference TRBV7-6 and TRBJ2-7, the complete variable domain is GAGVSQSPRYKVTKRGQDVALRCDPISGHVSLYWYRQALGQGPEFLTYFNYEAQQDKSGLPNDRFSAERPEGSISTLTIQRTEQRDSAMYRCASSRSGTYEQYFGPGTRLTVT.

This clonotype has ten or more counts. The V call is TRBV5-5, the J call TRBJ2-5; 7 bases are shared with TRBD1. V lost 2 bases and J lost 2; bases outside the gene matches: 12. This CDR3 is built from 17 residues. The germline gives CDR1 SGHKS, CDR2 YYEKEE (reference sequence). The CDR3 protein is CASSFPLTGEKQETQYF. DNA for the CDR3: TGTGCCAGCAGCTTCCCTTTAACAGGGGAAAAACAAGAGACCCAGTACTTC.

There are many counts of this clonotype. V usage is TRBV11-2 and J usage is TRBJ2-2; D is perhaps TRBD1 or TRBD2 (5 bases each). The V end lost 0 bases, the J end lost 6 bases, and 14 bases lay between the germline ends. CDR1 and CDR2 (germline): SGHAT, FQNNGV. The CDR3 runs to 16 residues. The CDR3 bases are TGTGCCAGCAGCTTAGATCCGCTCGGGGCGGCCGGGGAGCTGTTTTTT. Its protein product is CASSLDPLGAAGELFF.

This chain joins TRBV27 and TRBJ2-5, with D unclear. The CDR3 runs 13 residues. V shed 4 bases and J shed 5 bases, with 11 bases lying between them. CDR1 is MNHEY, CDR2 SMNVEV, per germline (reference sequence). In nucleotides, the CDR3 is TGTGCCAGCAGTTCAAATGGATGGGAGACCCAGTACTTC. Its protein is CASSSNGWETQYF.

In its sample, this clonotype was seen many times. This chain uses TRBV7-8 with TRBJ1-1; D is perhaps TRBD1 (5 bases). Trimming removed 5 bases at V and 4 bases at J, with 11 bases between. CDR3 size: 13 residues. Germline V CDR1 and CDR2: SGHVS, FQNEAQ. CDR3 sequence reads: CASSQTQGTEAFF. The CDR3 bases are TGTGCCAGCAGCCAAACCCAGGGCACTGAAGCTTTCTTT.

This clonotype was found once. V usage is TRBV12-3 or TRBV12-4 and J usage is TRBJ1-1; D gene unclear. The CDR3 has 12 residues. V gave up 3 bases and J gave up 10 bases, with 12 bases separating them. CDR3 region: CASSFGQPIAFF. CDR3 bases: TGTGCCAGCAGTTTCGGGCAGCCGATAGCTTTCTTT.

The table lists this clonotype with a few counts. The chain employs TRBV19 and TRBJ2-2; D is ambiguous. This CDR3 has 11 amino acids. Germline CDR1 and CDR2: LNHDA and SQIVND (reference sequence). The ends were cut back, 7 bases at V and 6 bases at J, with 6 bases in the middle. The CDR3 region is CASNTAGELFF. In DNA, the CDR3 is TGTGCCAGTAACACTGCCGGGGAGCTGTTTTTT.

The chain is built from TRBV7-2 and TRBJ1-5; 8 bases map to TRBD1. The J segment lost 5 bases and the V segment lost 5 bases, leaving 8 bases of the junction unmatched. Germline V gives CDR1 SGHTA, CDR2 FQGNSA. There are 15 residues in the CDR3. The CDR3 sequence is CASSRRTGRDQPQHF. The CDR3 DNA is TGTGCCAGCAGCCGACGGACAGGGAGGGATCAGCCCCAGCATTTT.

V usage is TRBV6-1 and J usage is TRBJ2-5; possibly TRBD1 for D (5 bases). Deletions cut 2 bases from V and 6 bases from J, with 13 bases between. The CDR3 consists of 14 residues. The germline V gene encodes CDR1 MNHNS and CDR2 SASEGT. The DNA of the CDR3 is TGTGCCAGCAGTGAACGTCCAGGGATCAAGACCCAGTACTTC. It yields the protein CASSERPGIKTQYF.

The rearrangement links TRBV12-3 or TRBV12-4 to TRBJ1-5, with 7 nucleotides matching TRBD1. Trimming cost V 3 bases and J 5 bases; bases outside gene matches: 7. The CDR3 is 15 amino acids. The CDR3 loop is CASSFIGGSHQPQHF. The CDR3 DNA sequence: TGTGCCAGCAGTTTTATAGGGGGCAGCCATCAGCCCCAGCATTTT.

This clonotype has only a few counts. The V and J genes are TRBV12-5 and TRBJ2-7; D is ambiguous. Trimming took off 6 bases at V and 4 bases at J, with 7 bases between the two ends. The CDR3 is 11 residues long. The germline V gene encodes CDR1 LGHNT and CDR2 FRNRAP. CDR3 region: CASGSDYEQYF. The CDR3 DNA reads TGTGCTAGTGGATCCGATTACGAGCAGTACTTC.